The entry that follows covers one T cell receptor (beta chain) sequence. Its specific antigen is unknown. Base qualities are not at hand, and no much larger clone is one base apart. Trimming removed 4 bases from V and 3 bases from J, leaving 16 bases between the germline ends. The CDR1 and CDR2 encoded by the germline V gene are MDHEN and SYDVKM. The cysteine opens and the phenylalanine closes a CDR3 of 15 amino acids. The only DNA kept is the CDR3, 45 bases in frame from the first base. Library prep was done by the immunoSEQ multiplex PCR assay. For the multiplex PCR, a mixture combining 60 forward primers for TCR Vbeta segments and 13 reverse primers for TCR Jbeta segments was used. A multiplex PCR assay on genomic DNA amplified the CDR3 region of rearranged TCR beta genes. The amplified TCR beta libraries were sequenced on the Illumina HiSeq System as 87-base-pair reads. The source study handled its data this way. Across the 700 or so repertoires, a later analysis counted 75 million to 90 million unique TCR beta chains, roughly 11 million of which were shared by at least two donors. To remove PCR and sequencing errors, raw reads were error-corrected and collapsed into unique sequences using a nearest-neighbor algorithm that merged closely related sequences. V, D and J gene segments were assigned by aligning CDR3 sequences to IMGT reference sequences. For a sequence to be retained, at least a six-nucleotide match to both a V gene segment and a J gene segment was required. A rearrangement counted as productive if the CDR3 had no stop codons and remained in frame with V and J, and every other rearrangement counted as non-productive. CDR3 was defined by IMGT convention, running from the second conserved V-encoded cysteine to the conserved J-encoded phenylalanine. Sequences without an unambiguous match to a single V gene segment were excluded from the earlier analysis of a few hundred of the donors. In an earlier analysis of approximately 550 of the donors, V segments were called functional above 56.7% productive rearrangements and were called segregating when the between-donor standard deviation exceeded 5%. A statistical classification framework was developed to diagnose cytomegalovirus status using the catalog of TCR beta chain sequences. A later analysis assigned V and J genes by comparing TCR nucleotide sequences with IMGT/GENE-DB human TR gene sequences. The TCRdist pipeline was used in a later analysis to assign CDR3 sequences and most-parsimonious VDJ recombination scenarios. In a later analysis, each TCR beta chain was defined by its CDR3 amino acid sequence together with its V-gene family, and reads without a unique V-gene family were excluded. A later analysis removed 550 to 700 highly shared, low-generation-probability nucleotide sequences to deal with suspected cross-contamination and a sequencing artifact. In a later analysis, a clonal expansion index for each public chain was calculated from normalized within-repertoire ranks of inferred template counts. In a later analysis, generation probabilities were computed using a VDJ recombination model fitted to out-of-frame rearrangements, and the results were checked against IGoR. A later analysis scored TCR-TCR, TCR-HLA and TCR-CMV co-occurrence with hypergeometric tests, applying a repertoire-size bias correction to TCR pairs. To estimate false discovery rates, a later analysis permuted the HLA or CMV assignments 20 times. A later analysis grouped co-occurring TCRs with DBSCAN, adding TCRdist sequence similarity when clustering within HLA-allele-positive subsets. Repertoires with fewer than 30,000 or more than 120,000 public chains, plus five repertoires with anomalous nucleotide sharing, were excluded from co-occurrence clustering. Sourced from immuneACCESS, this table was stored by TCRdb with only in-frame sequences that have V and J called. A share of the clones is absent; for the studies checked, an unresolved V gene accounts for under half, and the remainder has no known explanation. V, J and clone size derive from that table, while D and trimming were established from the DNA sequence. Recorded for this sample are fewer than 150,000 clones; roughly 80% of them occurred a single time. Less than 1.5% of the sample goes to the ten largest clones.

The sample is drawn from a study of cytomegalovirus exposure and HLA in healthy donors (TCRdb year 2017). Looking at the study overall: An earlier analysis of approximately 640 of the donors reported roughly 270 Gb of sequence data and around 120 million unique TCR beta sequences from some 180 million T cells. An early release covering just under 650 HLA-typed donors comprised 300 to 350 gigabases of sequencing data and some 79 million unique TCR sequences. Among the roughly 400 genotyped donors, around 81% belonged to the genetic ancestry cluster associated with self-reported Caucasian donors. The study aimed to test whether signatures of past pathogen exposure could be identified by cataloging public T cell receptors. The T cell repertoires of several hundred subjects were profiled by immunosequencing and related to cytomegalovirus serostatus. In addition to the first cohort of around 670 subjects, a separate validation cohort of 120 different subjects was used. To predict cytomegalovirus infection status, the study combined high-throughput TCR immunosequencing, statistical association of individual TCRs with disease status, and machine learning. A later analysis re-examined previously published TCR beta repertoires from about 670 donors and added high-resolution HLA genotyping to investigate patterns of TCR occurrence. The later analysis used no new phenotypic data to find candidate immune exposures, relying instead on TCR beta sequences and their occurrence across donors. An earlier analysis of several hundred of the donors used high-throughput TCR beta sequencing to judge whether each TCR beta V gene segment behaved as functional or pseudogenic. Donor age, sex, ethnicity and CMV serostatus were compiled together with the repertoire data. A later genetic analysis took genome-wide SNP genotypes for about three fifths of the 666 donors and used that subset as a discovery cohort. Every repertoire in the discovery cohort had been generated on one and the same sequencing platform. HLA typing covered class I and class II loci at four-digit resolution. The number of typed donors differed by locus: roughly 629-630 for A, B, C, DRB1 and DQB1; approximately 520 for DQA1; approximately 610 for DPA1; and about 450 for DPB1. Because of strong linkage in the cohort, five DR-DQ haplotypes were treated as single units for association and clustering. Among 300 to 450 genotyped donors of the cohort, an average of around 240,000 unique TCR beta nucleotide sequences were sequenced per donor, about a sixth of them non-productive.

In total, over 600 healthy bone marrow donors made up the cohort. At the time of sampling, all cohort members were nominally healthy, though unrecorded immune exposures were likely present. The donor was CMV seronegative and belonged to the group of 352 seronegative cohort members. A peripheral blood sample was collected from each donor, and TCR beta sequencing was performed on peripheral blood mononuclear cells. Genomic DNA was extracted from the blood cell samples with the Qiagen DNeasy Blood Extraction Kit. Study-wide findings and limitations: It was suggested by the authors that the approach could potentially be generalized to other disease states and immunological phenotypes. While some public TCRs were present in many individuals, most TCR sequences turned up only very rarely across donors. When HLA alleles, especially DR and DQ, strongly co-occurred, TCR associations were difficult to assign to individual alleles. Because some donors lacked HLA typing at each locus, the association tests relied only on the typed subset. Immune exposure information for the cohort was limited to CMV serostatus. Only TCR beta chains were sequenced in this cohort, and the absence of alpha or paired-chain data limited detectable features. A later analysis found that HLA-associated TCR beta chains were more clonally expanded and had lower generation probabilities than equally common non-associated chains. Cytomegalovirus status was reported to be diagnosed by the classifier with high specificity and sensitivity in both the original and validation cohorts. In vitro tests confirmed that a few of the cytomegalovirus-associated TCR beta chains recognize cytomegalovirus antigens. Because counts were too low, more than 15 rarely observed V segments, including chromosome 9 orphons, were left out of the earlier analysis of roughly 600 of the donors. A cluster of highly shared sequence variants was judged likely to be a technical artifact of the sequencing pipeline. Some IMGT-functional V segments, including TRBV6-2 and TRBV6-3, could not be told apart with the 87-base-pair reads, so those segments were excluded. Compared with the roughly 600-donor mean, donors in an Asian-associated ancestry cluster had fewer N-insertions in productive TCRs, according to a later genetic analysis. In a later analysis, TCR association rates were found to vary across HLA loci, with the most associated TCRs seen for DRB1 alleles and the fewest for HLA-C alleles. V-gene and J-gene trimming of TCR beta chains was associated with a missense DCLRE1C variant in a later genetic analysis, and the association was replicated in an independent cohort. A further reported finding was that TCR beta sequences accurately predicted the HLA-A and HLA-B alleles for most subjects in the first cohort. Several of the top co-occurrence clusters appeared to be linked to parvovirus B19, influenza, CMV and Epstein-Barr virus, according to a later analysis. According to a later analysis, most CMV-associated TCR beta chains appeared to be HLA-restricted, and the HLA associations seemed to be driven largely by CMV exposure. In an earlier analysis of fewer than 750 of the donors, most TCR beta V segments were observed in productive rearrangements about 87% or about 30% of the time, broadly matching IMGT annotations. Correlated functional status among segregating V segments might reflect linkage disequilibrium, but an unknown experimental factor could not be ruled out. A total of 164 TCR beta chains were listed by the study as associated with cytomegalovirus. Presence/absence analyses assumed roughly uniform sequencing depth across donors, an assumption that may not hold. A later analysis associated about 17,000 TCR beta sequences with specific HLA alleles at a false discovery rate of 0.05.

Sequencing input: PBMCs. This sequence was found in a female donor in good health and CMV-seronegative. Here the chain combines TRBV28 and TRBJ2-7; 6 matching bases give a weak D call of TRBD1. The nucleotides read TGTGCCAGCAGTTCCTGGACAGTAGGGAGCTACGAGCAGTACTTC. It specifies CASSSWTVGSYEQYF.